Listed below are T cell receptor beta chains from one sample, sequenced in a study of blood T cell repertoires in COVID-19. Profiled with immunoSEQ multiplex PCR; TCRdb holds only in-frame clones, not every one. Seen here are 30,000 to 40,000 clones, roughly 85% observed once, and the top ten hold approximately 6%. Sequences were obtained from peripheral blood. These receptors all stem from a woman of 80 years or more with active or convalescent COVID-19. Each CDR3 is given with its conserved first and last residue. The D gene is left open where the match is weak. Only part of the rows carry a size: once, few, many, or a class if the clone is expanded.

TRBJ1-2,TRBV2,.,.,TGTGCCAGCAGTGAAGCGAGGAACATTAACTATGGCTACACCTTC,CASSEARNINYGYTF
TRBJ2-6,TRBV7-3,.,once,TGTGCCAGCAGCTCCGGTGGTGCCTCTGGGGCCAACGTCCTGACTTTC,CASSSGGASGANVLTF
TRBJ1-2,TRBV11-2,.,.,TGTGCCAGCAGCCTACAGGCGGGGGGAAACTATGGCTACACCTTC,CASSLQAGGNYGYTF
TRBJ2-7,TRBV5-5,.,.,TGTGCCAGCAGCCAGACAGGCTCCTACGAGCAGTACTTC,CASSQTGSYEQYF
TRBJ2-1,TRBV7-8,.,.,TGTGCCAGCAGCTTAGAGCGGGCTTACAATGAGCAGTTCTTC,CASSLERAYNEQFF
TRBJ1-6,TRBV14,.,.,TGTGCCAGCAGCCAAATGCGTAATTCACCCCTCCACTTT,CASSQMRNSPLHF
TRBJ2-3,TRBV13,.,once,TGTGCCAGCAGCTTAGAAGGGGAGGCGGATACGCAGTATTTT,CASSLEGEADTQYF
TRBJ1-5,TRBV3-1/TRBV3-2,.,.,TGTGCCAGCAGCCAAGATAACAGGGGCAATCAGCCCCAGCATTTT,CASSQDNRGNQPQHF
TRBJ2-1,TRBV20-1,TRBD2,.,TGCAGTGCTAGTGAAGCGGGGGTGTACAATGAGCAGTTCTTC,CSASEAGVYNEQFF
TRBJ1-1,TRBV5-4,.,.,TGTGCCAGCAGCCCAGGTAGGAGGGACACTGAAGCTTTCTTT,CASSPGRRDTEAFF
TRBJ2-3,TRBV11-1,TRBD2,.,TGTGCCAGCAGCTTACGGGGGGGCGAAGATACGCAGTATTTT,CASSLRGGEDTQYF
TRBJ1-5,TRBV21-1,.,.,TGTGCCAGCACCCAAAAGCGGGGTCAGCCCCAGCATTTT,CASTQKRGQPQHF
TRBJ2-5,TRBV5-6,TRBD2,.,TGTGCCAGCAGCTCCCTAGCGGAGTACCAAGAGACCCAGTACTTC,CASSSLAEYQETQYF
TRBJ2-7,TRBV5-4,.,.,TGTGCCAGCAGCTTGGCCCCTACAGTCGGCTACGAGCAGTACTTC,CASSLAPTVGYEQYF
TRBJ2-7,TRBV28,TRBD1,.,TGTGCCAGCAGTCAAATACCGGGACAGAACTACGAGCAGTACTTC,CASSQIPGQNYEQYF
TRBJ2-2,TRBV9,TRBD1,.,TGTGCCAGCAGCGCAACAGGGGTGAACACCGGGGAGCTGTTTTTT,CASSATGVNTGELFF
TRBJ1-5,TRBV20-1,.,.,TGCAGTGCTAGTACCGACCGACTTAGCAATCAGCCCCAGCATTTT,CSASTDRLSNQPQHF
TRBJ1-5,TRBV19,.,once,TGTGCCAGTAGTGAAGACATCCGTTATAAGCCCCAGCATTTT,CASSEDIRYKPQHF
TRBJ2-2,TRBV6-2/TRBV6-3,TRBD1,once,TGTGCCAGCAGTTACTCCGACAGGGCTACCGGGGAGCTGTTTTTT,CASSYSDRATGELFF
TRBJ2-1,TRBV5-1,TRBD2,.,TGCGCCAGCAGCAAAGGACTAGCGGGGGCACGAGAGCAGTTCTTC,CASSKGLAGAREQFF
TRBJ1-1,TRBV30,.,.,TGTGCCGCGGGGGTCCCTGAAGCTTTCTTT,CAAGVPEAFF
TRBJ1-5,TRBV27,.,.,TGTGCCAGCAGTTTAAACATGATGTCAAATCAGCCCCAGCATTTT,CASSLNMMSNQPQHF
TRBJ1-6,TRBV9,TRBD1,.,TGTGCCAGCAGCTCAGGACAGGGCCAAAATTCACCCCTCCACTTT,CASSSGQGQNSPLHF
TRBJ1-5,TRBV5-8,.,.,TGTGCCAGCAGCTTTTTCGGGGAAAGCAATCAGCCCCAGCATTTT,CASSFFGESNQPQHF
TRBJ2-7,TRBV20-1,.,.,TGCAGTGCTCGGGATGTCCGGGGGCAGTACTTC,CSARDVRGQYF
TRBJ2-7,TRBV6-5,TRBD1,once,TGTGCCAGCAGTTACGGGACAGCGCTATACGAGCAGTACTTC,CASSYGTALYEQYF
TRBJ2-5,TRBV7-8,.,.,TGTGCCAGCAGCCCTACAGGGTTTGGGGAGACCCAGTACTTC,CASSPTGFGETQYF
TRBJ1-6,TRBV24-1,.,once,TGTGCCACCAGTGACGCGGACAGCCATAATTCACCCCTCCACTTT,CATSDADSHNSPLHF
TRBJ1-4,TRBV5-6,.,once,TGTGCCAGCAGCTGGGGGGTCCCTTCCCCTAATGAAAAACTGTTTTTT,CASSWGVPSPNEKLFF
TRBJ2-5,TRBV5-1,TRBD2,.,TGCGCCAGCAGCTTGGAGGGACTAGAGCAAGAGACCCAGTACTTC,CASSLEGLEQETQYF
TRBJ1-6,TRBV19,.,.,TGTGCCAGCACGGAAAGGGGTCCCAGTTATAATTCACCCCTCCACTTT,CASTERGPSYNSPLHF
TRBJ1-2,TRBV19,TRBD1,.,TGTGCCAGTAGTGGTTTGTGGGACAGGGAAAGCAACCTCTATGGCTACACCTTC,CASSGLWDRESNLYGYTF
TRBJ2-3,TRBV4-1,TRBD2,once,TGCGCCAGCAGCCAATCAGCGTCGCGGGGGGACACAGATACGCAGTATTTT,CASSQSASRGDTDTQYF
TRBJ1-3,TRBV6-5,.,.,TGTGCCAGCAGAAACAGGGACTACTCTGGAAACACCATATATTTT,CASRNRDYSGNTIYF
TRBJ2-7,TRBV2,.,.,TGTGCCAGCACAGGGGCCTACGAGCAGTACTTC,CASTGAYEQYF
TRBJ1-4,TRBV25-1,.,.,TGTGCCAGCAGTGAAGGGGCCCTTGAAAAACTGTTTTTT,CASSEGALEKLFF
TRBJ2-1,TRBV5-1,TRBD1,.,TGCGCCAGCAGCGGGCAACCGGGACAGGGGATTAATGAGCAGTTCTTC,CASSGQPGQGINEQFF
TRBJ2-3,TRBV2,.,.,TGTGCCAGCAGTACCTATTCGAGCACAGATACGCAGTATTTT,CASSTYSSTDTQYF
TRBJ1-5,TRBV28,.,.,TGTGCCAGCAGTTTGCGGCAGCACTTCAAGCCCCAGCATTTT,CASSLRQHFKPQHF
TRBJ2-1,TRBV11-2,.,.,TGTGCCAGCAGCACCCGGTGGGCAGAGTACAATGAGCAGTTCTTC,CASSTRWAEYNEQFF
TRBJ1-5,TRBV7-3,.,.,TGTGCCAGCAGTCAAACATCGGGGAACGGTAGTCCCCAGCATTTT,CASSQTSGNGSPQHF
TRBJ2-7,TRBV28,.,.,TGTGCCAGCGCGCGCGTACTCTTTGAGCAGTACTTC,CASARVLFEQYF
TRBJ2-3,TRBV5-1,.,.,TGCGCCAGCAGCCGTATACTAGGTCAATCGCAGTATTTT,CASSRILGQSQYF
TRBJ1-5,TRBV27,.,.,TGTGCCAGCAGTTCCGGTAGTCAGCCCCAGCATTTT,CASSSGSQPQHF
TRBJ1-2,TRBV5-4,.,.,TGTGCCAGCAGCCCGGGGGCTAACTATGGCTACACCTTC,CASSPGANYGYTF
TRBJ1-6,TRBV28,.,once,TGTGCCAGCAGTCCGAGATTTCGAAATTCACCCCTCCACTTT,CASSPRFRNSPLHF
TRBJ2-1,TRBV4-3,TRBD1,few,TGCGCCAGCAGCCAAGATGGACAGGACTACAATGAGCAGTTCTTC,CASSQDGQDYNEQFF
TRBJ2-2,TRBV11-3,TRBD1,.,TGTGCCAGCAGCTTAGGGACAGGGAACACCGGGGAGCTGTTTTTT,CASSLGTGNTGELFF
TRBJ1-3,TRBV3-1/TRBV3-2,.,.,TGTGCCAGCAGCCCTTTCTCGGCAGGGCCTGGAAACACCATATATTTT,CASSPFSAGPGNTIYF
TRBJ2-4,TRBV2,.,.,TGTGCCTGTACCGCCGCAAGCGCCAAAAACATTCAGTACTTC,CACTAASAKNIQYF
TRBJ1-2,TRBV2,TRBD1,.,TGTGCCAGCAGGGGACAGGCATATAACTATGGCTACACCTTC,CASRGQAYNYGYTF
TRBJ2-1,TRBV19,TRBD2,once,TGTGCCAGTAGTACGGCGGGACTAGCGGGGGGTGGGAATGAGCAGTTCTTC,CASSTAGLAGGGNEQFF
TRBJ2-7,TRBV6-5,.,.,TGTGCCAGCACCTTAGGGGGGGCGTCCTACGAGCAGTACTTC,CASTLGGASYEQYF
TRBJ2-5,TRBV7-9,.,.,TGTGCCAGCAGCTTAGCGAGGGGGTTGGAGACCCAGTACTTC,CASSLARGLETQYF
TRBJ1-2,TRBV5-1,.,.,TGCGCCAGCAGCTTGGATGGGAGCTATGGCTACACCTTC,CASSLDGSYGYTF
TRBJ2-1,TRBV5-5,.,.,TGTGCCAGCAGCTTGCGGACCACGGGGAATGAGCAGTTCTTC,CASSLRTTGNEQFF
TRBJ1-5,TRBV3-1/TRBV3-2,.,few,TGTGCCAGCAGCCAAGGGACAGATGATCAGCCCCAGCATTTT,CASSQGTDDQPQHF
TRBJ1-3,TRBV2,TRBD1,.,TGTGCCAGCAGTCGACAGGGGCCGAGCTCTGGAAACACCATATATTTT,CASSRQGPSSGNTIYF
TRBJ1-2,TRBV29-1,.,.,TGCAGCGGGGGGGGCAGCAACTATGGCTACACCTTC,CSGGGSNYGYTF
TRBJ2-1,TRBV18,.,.,TGTGCCAGCTCACCTCCCGACAGCAGCTACAATGAGCAGTTCTTC,CASSPPDSSYNEQFF